Listed here is a single TCR beta chain. The data belong to a study of blood T cell repertoires in COVID-19. Study overall: COVID-19 samples collected from the United States, Italy and Spain covered acute and convalescent phases. The analysed material was cDNA or gDNA that came from T cells, B-cell-depleted T cells, or PBMCs.

The CDR3 has 14 residues. Germline values: CDR1 MDHEN, CDR2 SYDVKM. With V trimmed by 4 bases and J by 8 bases, 7 bases remained unmatched. The authors' processing: Estimated nucleated cell counts came from reference gene primer amplification. TCRdb's table, derived via immunoSEQ multiplex PCR, lists solely in-frame clones and lacks some. The V and J calls and clone size come from that table; D and trimming were worked out from the DNA. The data hold about 230,000 clones, with 65% to 90% observed a single time. This TCR was recovered from a man in his fifties or sixties with COVID-19, enrolled during active disease. This chain connects TRBV28 to TRBJ1-2; 10 positions match TRBD1. Sample: peripheral blood. This CDR3 is CASSSGPGQGGYTF. The CDR3, as DNA: TGTGCCAGCAGTTCCGGCCCGGGACAGGGGGGCTACACCTTC.